Sequencing of this T cell receptor (beta chain) was carried out in a study of T cell changes during pregnancy in multiple sclerosis. The table came from immunoSEQ multiplex PCR; TCRdb's copy has only in-frame clones and leaves some out. The data contain 95,000 to 100,000 clones, approximately 90% of them singletons. The germline V gene encodes CDR1 MNHNS and CDR2 SASEGT. The V and J ends lost 5 bases and 4 bases respectively, with 16 bases between them. The CDR3 length is 15 residues. The source of this sequence is a female donor in good health, enrolled as a control in a pregnancy study. The chain carries TRBV6-1 and TRBJ2-3; TRBD2 is a possible D gene (6 bases). The source material was peripheral blood, sampled after pregnancy. The CDR3 spells CASSSRLGPADTQYF. CDR3 bases: TGTGCCAGCAGTTCCCGACTAGGGCCCGCAGATACGCAGTATTTT.